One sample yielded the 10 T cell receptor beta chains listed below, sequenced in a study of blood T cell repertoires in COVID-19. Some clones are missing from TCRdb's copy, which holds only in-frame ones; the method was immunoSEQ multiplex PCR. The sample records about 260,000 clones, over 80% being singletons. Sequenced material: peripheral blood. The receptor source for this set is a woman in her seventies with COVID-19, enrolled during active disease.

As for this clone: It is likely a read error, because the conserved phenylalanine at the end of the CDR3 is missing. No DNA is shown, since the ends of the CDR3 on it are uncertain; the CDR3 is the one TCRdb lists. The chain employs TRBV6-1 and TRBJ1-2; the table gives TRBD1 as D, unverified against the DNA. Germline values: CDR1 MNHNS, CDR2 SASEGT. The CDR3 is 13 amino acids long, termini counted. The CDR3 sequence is CASSEGTGSDSIV.

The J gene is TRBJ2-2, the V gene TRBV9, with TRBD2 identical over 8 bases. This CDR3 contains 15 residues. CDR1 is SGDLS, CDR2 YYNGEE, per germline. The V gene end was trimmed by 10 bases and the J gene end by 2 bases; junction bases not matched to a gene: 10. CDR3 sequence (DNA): TGTGCCGGTGGGGGAGCGGGAGATAACACCGGGGAGCTGTTTTTT. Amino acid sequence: CAGGGAGDNTGELFF.

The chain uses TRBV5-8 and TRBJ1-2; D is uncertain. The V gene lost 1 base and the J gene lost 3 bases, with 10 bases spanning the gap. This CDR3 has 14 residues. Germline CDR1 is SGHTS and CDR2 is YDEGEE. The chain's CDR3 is CASSLINSYYGYTF. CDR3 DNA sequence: TGTGCCAGCAGCTTGATTAACAGTTACTATGGCTACACCTTC.

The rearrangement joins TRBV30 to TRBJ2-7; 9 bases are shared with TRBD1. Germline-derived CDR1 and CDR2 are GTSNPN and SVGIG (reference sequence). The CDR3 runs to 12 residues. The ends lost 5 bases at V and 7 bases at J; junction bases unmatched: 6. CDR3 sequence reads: CAWGDRAEEQYF. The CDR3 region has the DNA TGTGCCTGGGGGGACAGGGCGGAGGAGCAGTACTTC.

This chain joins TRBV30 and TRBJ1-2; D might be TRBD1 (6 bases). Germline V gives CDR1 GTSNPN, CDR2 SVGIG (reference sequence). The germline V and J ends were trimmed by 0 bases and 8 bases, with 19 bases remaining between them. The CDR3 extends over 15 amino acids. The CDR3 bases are TGTGCCTGGAGTGTACCAGGACCAAGGGGGGGAGGCTACACCTTC. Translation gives CAWSVPGPRGGGYTF.

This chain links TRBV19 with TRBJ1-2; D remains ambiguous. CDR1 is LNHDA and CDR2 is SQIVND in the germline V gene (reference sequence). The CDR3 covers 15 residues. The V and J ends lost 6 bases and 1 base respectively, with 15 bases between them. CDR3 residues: CASRPGSGGNYGYTF. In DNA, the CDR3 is TGTGCCAGTAGGCCGGGCAGTGGAGGTAACTATGGCTACACCTTC. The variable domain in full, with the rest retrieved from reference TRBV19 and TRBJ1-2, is DGGITQSPKYLFRKEGQNVTLSCEQNLNHDAMYWYRQDPGQGLRLIYYSQIVNDFQKGDIAEGYSVSREKKESFPLTVTSAQKNPTAFYLCASRPGSGGNYGYTFGSGTRLTVV.

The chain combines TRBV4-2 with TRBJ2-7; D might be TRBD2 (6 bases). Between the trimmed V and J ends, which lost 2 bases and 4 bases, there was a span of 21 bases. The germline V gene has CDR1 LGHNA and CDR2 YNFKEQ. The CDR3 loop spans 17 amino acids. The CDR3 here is CASSQLHGGKGPYEQYF. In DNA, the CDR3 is TGTGCCAGCAGCCAACTCCATGGAGGGAAGGGCCCATACGAGCAGTACTTC.

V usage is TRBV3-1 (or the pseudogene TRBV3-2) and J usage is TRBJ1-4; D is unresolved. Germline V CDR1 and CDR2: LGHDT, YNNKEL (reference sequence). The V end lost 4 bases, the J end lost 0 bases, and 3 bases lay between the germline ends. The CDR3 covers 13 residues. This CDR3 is CASSPSTNEKLFF. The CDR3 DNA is TGTGCCAGCAGCCCCTCAACTAATGAAAAACTGTTTTTT.

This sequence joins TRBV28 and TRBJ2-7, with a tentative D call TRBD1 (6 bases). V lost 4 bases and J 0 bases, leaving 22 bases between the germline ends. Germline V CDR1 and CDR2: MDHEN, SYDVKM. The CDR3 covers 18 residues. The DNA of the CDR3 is TGTGCCAGCAGTTCCAGCCCCGGACAGCCAAAAAGCTCCTACGAGCAGTACTTC. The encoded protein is CASSSSPGQPKSSYEQYF.

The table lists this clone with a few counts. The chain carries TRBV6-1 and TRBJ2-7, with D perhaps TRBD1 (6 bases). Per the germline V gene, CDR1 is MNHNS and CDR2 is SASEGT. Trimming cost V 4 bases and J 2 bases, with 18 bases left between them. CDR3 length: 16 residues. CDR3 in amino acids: CASSASQGSPPYEQYF. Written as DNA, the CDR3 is TGTGCCAGCAGTGCATCCCAGGGGTCGCCGCCCTACGAGCAGTACTTC.